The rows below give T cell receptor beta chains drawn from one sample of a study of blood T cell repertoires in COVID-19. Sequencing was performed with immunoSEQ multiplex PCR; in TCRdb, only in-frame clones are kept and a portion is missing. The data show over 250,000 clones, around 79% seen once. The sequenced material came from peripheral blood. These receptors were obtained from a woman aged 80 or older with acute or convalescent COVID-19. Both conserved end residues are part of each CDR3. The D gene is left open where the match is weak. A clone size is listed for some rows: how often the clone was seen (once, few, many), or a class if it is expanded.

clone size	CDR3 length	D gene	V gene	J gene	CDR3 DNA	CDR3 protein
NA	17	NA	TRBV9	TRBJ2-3	TGTGCCAGCAGCGGGCCCGTGCGACTAGGGGGCACAGATACGCAGTATTTT	CASSGPVRLGGTDTQYF
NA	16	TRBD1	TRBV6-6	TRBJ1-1	TGTGCCAGCAGTTTCACAGGGGGCGCTTTCGGCACTGAAGCTTTCTTT	CASSFTGGAFGTEAFF
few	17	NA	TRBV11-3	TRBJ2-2	TGTGCCAGCAGCAGGGGGATAGGGACGTCGAACACCGGGGAGCTGTTTTTT	CASSRGIGTSNTGELFF
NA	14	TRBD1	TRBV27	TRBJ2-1	TGTGCCACCCAAAGGACAGGGCCCTACAATGAGCAGTTCTTC	CATQRTGPYNEQFF
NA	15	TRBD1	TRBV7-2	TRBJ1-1	TGTGCCAGCAGCTTAGGTTGGGGACAGGCTGTTGAAGCTTTCTTT	CASSLGWGQAVEAFF
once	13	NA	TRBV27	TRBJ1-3	TGTGCCAGCAGTACGGGTTCTGGAAACACCATATATTTT	CASSTGSGNTIYF
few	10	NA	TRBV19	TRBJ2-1	TGTGCCAGCGGCCGACACGAGCAGTTCTTC	CASGRHEQFF
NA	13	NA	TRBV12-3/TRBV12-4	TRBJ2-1	TGTGCCAGCAGCCCCTCAATCAGGGGTAAGCAGTTCTTC	CASSPSIRGKQFF
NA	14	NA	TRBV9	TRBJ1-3	TGTGCCAGCAGCGCCCCAGGGTCACGAAACACCATATATTTT	CASSAPGSRNTIYF
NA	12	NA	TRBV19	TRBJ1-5	TGTGCCAGTAGCCTCCCCCCGGGGCCCCAGCATTTT	CASSLPPGPQHF
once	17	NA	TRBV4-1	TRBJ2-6	TGCGCCAGCAGCCAAGGCCCGAGGAAATCTGGGGCCAACGTCCTGACTTTC	CASSQGPRKSGANVLTF
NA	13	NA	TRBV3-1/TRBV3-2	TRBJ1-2	TGTGCCAGCAGCCAAGAGAAGGGGTCTGGCTACACCTTC	CASSQEKGSGYTF
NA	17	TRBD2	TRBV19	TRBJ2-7	TGTGCCAGTAGTATAAGTTACGGGACTACATATTTCTACGAGCAGTACTTC	CASSISYGTTYFYEQYF
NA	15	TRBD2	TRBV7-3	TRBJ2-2	TGTGCCAGCAGCCGAGCTAGCGGGGGCACCGGGGAGCTGTTTTTT	CASSRASGGTGELFF
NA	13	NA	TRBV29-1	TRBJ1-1	TGCAGCGTTTGGGACATGAGGAACACTGAAGCTTTCTTT	CSVWDMRNTEAFF
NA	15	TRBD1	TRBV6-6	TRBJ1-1	TGTGCCAGCAGTGCCACAGGGGGCGGGTGGACTGAAGCTTTCTTT	CASSATGGGWTEAFF
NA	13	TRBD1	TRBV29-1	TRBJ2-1	TGCAGCGGGCGACAGGGGGGAAACAATGAGCAGTTCTTC	CSGRQGGNNEQFF
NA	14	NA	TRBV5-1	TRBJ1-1	TGCGCCAGCAAATCCGGGACACTAAACACTGAAGCTTTCTTT	CASKSGTLNTEAFF
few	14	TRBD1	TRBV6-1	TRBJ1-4	TGTGCCAGCAGTGAAACAGGGGTTAGCGAAAAACTGTTTTTT	CASSETGVSEKLFF
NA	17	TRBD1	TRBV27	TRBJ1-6	TGTGCCAGCAGTGCGCAACAGGGGAGCTCCTATAATTCACCCCTCCACTTT	CASSAQQGSSYNSPLHF
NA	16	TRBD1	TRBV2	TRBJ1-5	TGTGCCAGCAGCGGCTTGACAGGGACGAGAAATCAGCCCCAGCATTTT	CASSGLTGTRNQPQHF
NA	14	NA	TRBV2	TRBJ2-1	TGTGCCAGCAGACCAGGTACCTCCTACAATGAGCAGTTCTTC	CASRPGTSYNEQFF
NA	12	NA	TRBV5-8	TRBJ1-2	TGTGCCAGCAGCGTTGGGCCGGTGGGCTACACCTTC	CASSVGPVGYTF
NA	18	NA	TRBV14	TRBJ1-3	TGTGCCAGCAGCCAAGAACTGACAGGTTGGAGAGCTGGAAACACCATATATTTT	CASSQELTGWRAGNTIYF
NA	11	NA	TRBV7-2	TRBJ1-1	TGTGCCAGCAGCCCCGTGGGGGGAGCTTTCTTT	CASSPVGGAFF
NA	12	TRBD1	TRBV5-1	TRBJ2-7	TGCGCCAGCAGCCGACAGGGCAACGAGCAGTACTTC	CASSRQGNEQYF
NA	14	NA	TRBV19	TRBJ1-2	TGTGCCAGTAGTATCGGGGGATTGAACTATGGCTACACCTTC	CASSIGGLNYGYTF
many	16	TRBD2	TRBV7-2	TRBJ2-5	TGTGCCAGCAGCATTCCCTTGGGGGGGGGCCAAGAGACCCAGTACTTC	CASSIPLGGGQETQYF
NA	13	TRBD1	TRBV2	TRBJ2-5	TGTGCCAGTAAACAGGGGATCGGCGAGACCCAGTACTTC	CASKQGIGETQYF
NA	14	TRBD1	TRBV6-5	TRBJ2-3	TGTGCCAGCAGACGGACAGGGACGACAGATACGCAGTATTTT	CASRRTGTTDTQYF
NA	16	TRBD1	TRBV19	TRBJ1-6	TGTGCCAGTAGTATACGGGACAGCCACAATAATTCACCCCTCCACTTT	CASSIRDSHNNSPLHF
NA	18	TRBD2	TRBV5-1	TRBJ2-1	TGCGCCAGCAGCTTGGGCCCGTTTAGCGGGACATCCTACAATGAGCAGTTCTTC	CASSLGPFSGTSYNEQFF
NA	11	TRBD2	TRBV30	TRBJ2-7	TGTGCCTGGAGCGTAGCGGGAGGGCAGTACTTC	CAWSVAGGQYF
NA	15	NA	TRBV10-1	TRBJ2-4	TGCGCCAGCAGTGAGGAGGGTCCCCCCAAAAACATTCAGTACTTC	CASSEEGPPKNIQYF
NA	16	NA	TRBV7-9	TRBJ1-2	TGTGCCAGCAGCTTAGATACGTTCCCCAGGTTGAATGGCTACACCTTC	CASSLDTFPRLNGYTF
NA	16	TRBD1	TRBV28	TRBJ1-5	TGTGCCAGCAGTCAGGGGGGCGCGAGGGGGACTCAGCCCCAGCATTTT	CASSQGGARGTQPQHF
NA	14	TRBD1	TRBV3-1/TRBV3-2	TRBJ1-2	TGTGCCAGCAGCCAAGGGACAGGAGACTATGGCTACACCTTC	CASSQGTGDYGYTF
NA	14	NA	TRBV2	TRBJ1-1	TGTGCCAGCACGCGGGAGAGTAGGATCGCTGAAGCTTTCTTT	CASTRESRIAEAFF